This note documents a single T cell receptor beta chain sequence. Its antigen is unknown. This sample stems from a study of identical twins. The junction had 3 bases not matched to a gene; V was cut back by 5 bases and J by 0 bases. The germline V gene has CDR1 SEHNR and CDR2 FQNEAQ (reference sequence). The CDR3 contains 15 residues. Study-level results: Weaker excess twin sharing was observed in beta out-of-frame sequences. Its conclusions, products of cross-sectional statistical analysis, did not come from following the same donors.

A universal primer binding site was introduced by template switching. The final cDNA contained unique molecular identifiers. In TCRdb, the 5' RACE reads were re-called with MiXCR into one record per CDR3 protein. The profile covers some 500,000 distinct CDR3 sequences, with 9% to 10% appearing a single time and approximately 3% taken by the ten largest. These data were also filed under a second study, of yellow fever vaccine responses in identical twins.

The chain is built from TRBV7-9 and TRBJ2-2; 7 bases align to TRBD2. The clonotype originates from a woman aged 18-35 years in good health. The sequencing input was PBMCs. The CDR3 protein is CASSLLAPNTGELFF. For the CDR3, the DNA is TGTGCCAGCAGCCTACTAGCGCCGAACACCGGGGAGCTGTTTTTT.